The entry below describes one T cell receptor (beta chain). The V gene's germline CDR1 is MNHEY and CDR2 SMNVEV (reference sequence). The CDR3 length is 13 residues. V shed 6 bases and J shed 1 base, with 9 bases lying between them. These data come from a study of blood T cells in healthy people across ages. Then a second PCR, running roughly 6 to 11 cycles, was carried out with a sample-barcoded 5' primer and a J-beta primer mix. TCRdb called the 5' RACE reads again in MiXCR, with one record for every CDR3 protein. The sample consists of about 1.5 million distinct CDR3 sequences, approximately 39% of them appearing once. Isolated PBMCs totaled at least 7 million in each sample.

Specimen: blood. The clonotype originates from a woman under 30 in good health. This chain uses TRBV27 with TRBJ2-5, with D perhaps matching TRBD2 (5 bases). The chain's CDR3 is CASRQTSQETQYF. In DNA, the CDR3 is TGTGCCAGCAGACAAACTAGCCAAGAGACCCAGTACTTC.